Listed below are T cell receptor beta chains from one sample, sequenced in a study of T cells in Graves' hyperthyroidism and ophthalmopathy. TCRdb itself ran the multiplex PCR reads through MiXCR, one entry per CDR3 protein. In the table there are 500,000 to 600,000 distinct CDR3 sequences, 46% of which are singletons. Sequences were obtained from peripheral blood or thyroid tissue (not recorded which). The source is an adult woman with Graves' disease, either hyperthyroidism or ophthalmopathy (not recorded which). Both conserved end residues are part of each CDR3. A D gene is named only where the DNA matches it firmly. Only part of the rows carry a size: once, few, many, or a class if the clone is expanded.

>13|.|.|TRBV29-1|TRBJ2-7
CSVEGQEGDEQYF
TGCAGCGTTGAAGGGCAGGAGGGCGACGAGCAGTACTTC
>13|.|TRBD2|TRBV11-2|TRBJ2-5
CASSKLAGGTQYF
TGTGCCAGCAGCAAACTAGCGGGGGGGACCCAGTACTTC
>10|many|.|TRBV29-1|TRBJ1-2
CSVWDYGYTF
TGCAGCGTTTGGGACTATGGCTACACCTTC
>12|.|.|TRBV5-6|TRBJ1-2
CASSLASGADTF
TGTGCCAGCAGCTTGGCATCCGGGGCGGACACCTTC
>16|many|TRBD2|TRBV7-3|TRBJ2-1
CASSPIVAGGFNEQFF
TGTGCCAGCAGCCCGATTGTAGCGGGGGGTTTCAATGAGCAGTTCTTC
>13|many|.|TRBV14|TRBJ1-2
CASSQGRGDGYTF
TGTGCCAGCAGCCAGGGTCGTGGCGACGGCTACACCTTC
>21|few|TRBD1|TRBV20-1|TRBJ2-7
CSATGTGGSSGSNLNSYEQYF
TGCAGTGCTACCGGGACAGGGGGCTCTAGCGGTTCTAATCTTAACTCCTACGAGCAGTACTTC
>14|.|TRBD1|TRBV10-3|TRBJ2-5
CAITKDRKQETQYF
TGTGCCATCACTAAGGACAGGAAACAAGAGACCCAGTACTTC
>17|.|.|TRBV19|TRBJ1-2
CASSISFSRGLGDGYTF
TGTGCCAGTAGTATAAGTTTCTCGCGGGGATTAGGAGATGGCTACACCTTC
>14|.|.|TRBV27|TRBJ1-1
CASTPWGGGTEAFF
TGTGCCAGCACCCCCTGGGGAGGGGGCACTGAAGCTTTCTTT
>14|once|.|TRBV7-2|TRBJ2-5
CASSLGGKGGTQYF
TGTGCCAGCAGCTTAGGGGGAAAGGGAGGGACCCAGTACTTC